This is a list of T cell receptor beta chains from one sample in a study of PD-L1 blockade in urothelial cancer. Measured with immunoSEQ multiplex PCR; TCRdb has only the in-frame clones, and not every one. The profile shows fewer than 45,000 clones, around 33% of them singletons. The specimen comprised tumor tissue, sampled before atezolizumab (anti-PD-L1) treatment. Every receptor here comes from a man aged 55 to 70 with urothelial cancer. The CDR3 runs from the conserved cysteine through the conserved F or W. A D gene is named only where the DNA matches it firmly. Clone size is stated in some rows and not others, as once, few, many or a class when expanded.

v_call: TRBV12-5
j_call: TRBJ2-1
d_call: TRBD2
clone_size: NA
cdr3_length: 15
cdr3_nt: TGTGCTAGTGGTCCCGGACTAGCGAGAACGACGGAGCAGTTCTTC
cdr3_aa: CASGPGLARTTEQFF

v_call: TRBV28
j_call: TRBJ1-5
d_call: TRBD1
clone_size: NA
cdr3_length: 16
cdr3_nt: TGTGCCAGCAGTTTACCCGGGACAGGGGGCCCACAGAAGGAGCATTTT
cdr3_aa: CASSLPGTGGPQKEHF

v_call: TRBV7-5
j_call: TRBJ2-5
d_call: NA
clone_size: NA
cdr3_length: 15
cdr3_nt: TGTGCCAGCAGCTTAGTGGCTGCCCCTTTCGAGACCCAGTACTTC
cdr3_aa: CASSLVAAPFETQYF

v_call: TRBV11-3
j_call: TRBJ2-3
d_call: NA
clone_size: many
cdr3_length: 14
cdr3_nt: TGTGCCAGCAGCAAAGGGGGGGCTAGAGATACGCAGTATTTT
cdr3_aa: CASSKGGARDTQYF

v_call: TRBV28
j_call: TRBJ1-2
d_call: NA
clone_size: NA
cdr3_length: 14
cdr3_nt: TGTGCCAGCAGTTGGACAACTGGAGAGTATGGCTACACCTTC
cdr3_aa: CASSWTTGEYGYTF

v_call: TRBV15
j_call: TRBJ2-3
d_call: TRBD2
clone_size: NA
cdr3_length: 16
cdr3_nt: TGTGCCACCAGCAGAGCACTAGCGGGAGGCCTAGATACGCAGTATTTT
cdr3_aa: CATSRALAGGLDTQYF

v_call: TRBV29-1
j_call: TRBJ2-7
d_call: TRBD2
clone_size: once
cdr3_length: 16
cdr3_nt: TGCAGCGTTGAGAGCGGGAGACCTTGTAGCTCCTACGAGCAGTACTTC
cdr3_aa: CSVESGRPCSSYEQYF

v_call: TRBV4-1
j_call: TRBJ2-5
d_call: NA
clone_size: few
cdr3_length: 13
cdr3_nt: TGCGCCAGCAGCCAGAGTATCCAAGAGACCCAGTACTTC
cdr3_aa: CASSQSIQETQYF

v_call: TRBV14
j_call: TRBJ2-1
d_call: NA
clone_size: NA
cdr3_length: 14
cdr3_nt: TGTGCCAGCAGCCTTCTAACCGAAGCAACTGAGCAGTTCTTC
cdr3_aa: CASSLLTEATEQFF

v_call: TRBV5-1
j_call: TRBJ1-3
d_call: NA
clone_size: NA
cdr3_length: 14
cdr3_nt: TGCGCCAGCAGCCGGGGTGGGTCTGGAAACACCATATATTTT
cdr3_aa: CASSRGGSGNTIYF

v_call: TRBV28
j_call: TRBJ1-1
d_call: TRBD1
clone_size: NA
cdr3_length: 15
cdr3_nt: TGTGCCAGCAGTTCCTCCCACAGGGGGCTAGATGAAGCTTTCTTT
cdr3_aa: CASSSSHRGLDEAFF

v_call: TRBV6-8
j_call: TRBJ2-7
d_call: TRBD2
clone_size: many
cdr3_length: 19
cdr3_nt: TGTGCCAGCAGTTACCCGGCGGGGAGGACTAGCGGGACCTCCTACGAGCAGTACTTC
cdr3_aa: CASSYPAGRTSGTSYEQYF

v_call: TRBV18
j_call: TRBJ1-2
d_call: TRBD1
clone_size: few
cdr3_length: 15
cdr3_nt: TGTGCCAGCTCACTCCCGGGACAGGGTTTGCATGGCTACACCTTC
cdr3_aa: CASSLPGQGLHGYTF